This T cell receptor (beta chain) appears in the sequencing data of a study of blood T cells in healthy people across ages. Findings and caveats of the study: Shifts in expanded clonotypes may have been confounded by donor CMV status, which was unknown. Diversity was higher, and naive CD4+ cells more numerous, in long-lived donors than in aged donors.

With a J-beta primer mix and a sample-barcoded 5' primer, a second PCR ran 7 to 11 cycles. TCRdb re-analysed the 5' RACE reads in MiXCR, keeping a single row per CDR3 protein. The repertoire holds 1,800,000 or so distinct CDR3 sequences, with about 39% as singletons. In this sample, this clonotype turned up a few times. The antigen remains unidentified. The trim removed 6 bases at V and 2 bases at J, leaving 10 bases unmatched. The CDR3 loop spans 15 amino acids. Germline V CDR1 and CDR2: MNHEY, SVGAGI. Input material: blood. This TCR was sampled from a human donor in good health. The chain is built from TRBV6-5 and TRBJ2-7; 7 positions agree with TRBD1. The CDR3 region has the DNA TGTGCCAGCAGGGGTTTCGGGACAGCTACCTACGAGCAGTACTTC. Encoded protein: CASRGFGTATYEQYF.